Following are 20 T cell receptor beta chains from one sample sequenced in a study of T-cell memory formation after mild COVID-19. One entry per CDR3 protein, called by TCRdb with MiXCR from the 5' RACE reads. The table lists about 310,000 distinct CDR3 sequences, approximately 20% of them singletons. The sequenced material came from PBMCs or a T cell subset sorted from them (not recorded which). These receptors came from a man younger than 35 who had mild COVID-19 (a few samples of this study predate the infection). Cell type and time point are not known.

The J gene is TRBJ1-3, the V gene TRBV6-5, with 8 nucleotides matching TRBD1. After removal of 4 bases from V and 0 bases from J, the junction contained 2 bases not matched to a gene. From germline, CDR1 is MNHEY and CDR2 SVGAGI. This CDR3 comprises 15 residues. The CDR3 loop is CASSFQGASGNTIYF. CDR3 DNA sequence: TGTGCCAGCAGTTTTCAGGGGGCCTCTGGAAACACCATATATTTT.

In its sample, this clonotype was seen a few times. The rearrangement joins TRBV9 to TRBJ2-3; a weak D match, TRBD1 (5 bases). The CDR3 totals 16 residues. V was trimmed by 4 bases and J by 1 base, leaving 16 bases between them. Germline values: CDR1 SGDLS, CDR2 YYNGEE. As DNA, the CDR3 is TGTGCCAGCAGCCCCCGGATGGTAGGGGGCACAGATACGCAGTATTTT. It is translated as CASSPRMVGGTDTQYF. Using reference TRBV9 and TRBJ2-3 for the parts outside the CDR3, the full variable domain is DSGVTQTPKHLITATGQRVTLRCSPRSGDLSVYWYQQSLDQGLQFLIQYYNGEERAKGNILERFSAQQFPDLHSELNLSSLELGDSALYFCASSPRMVGGTDTQYFGPGTRLTVL.

Many counts were recorded for this clonotype. J is TRBJ2-2 and V is TRBV6-5; 9 positions agree with TRBD1. V shed 4 bases, J shed 4 bases, and the junction held 1 base outside the gene matches. The CDR3 contains 14 residues. Germline V lookup: CDR1 MNHEY, CDR2 SVGAGI. CDR3 region: CASSSTGGTGELFF. CDR3 sequence (DNA): TGTGCCAGCAGTTCGACAGGGGGCACCGGGGAGCTGTTTTTT.

This sequence joins TRBV2 and TRBJ2-3; no clear D gene. Trimming took 6 bases from V and 2 from J, leaving 15 bases between them. The CDR3 length is 15 residues. Germline V gene data show CDR1 as SNHLY and CDR2 as FYNNEI. CDR3 in amino acids: CASRLSFRATDTQYF. In DNA form, the CDR3 reads TGTGCCAGCAGATTGAGTTTTAGGGCCACAGATACGCAGTATTTT. Full variable domain (rest looked up from reference TRBV2 and TRBJ2-3): EPEVTQTPSHQVTQMGQEVILRCVPISNHLYFYWYRQILGQKVEFLVSFYNNEISEKSEIFDDQFSVERPDGSNFTLKIRSTKLEDSAMYFCASRLSFRATDTQYFGPGTRLTVL.

Only a few counts were recorded for this clonotype. This chain uses TRBV5-5 with TRBJ2-7; D call uncertain. Trimming shortened V by 0 bases and J by 0 bases, and 10 bases separated the two germline ends. CDR3 length equals 15 residues. Germline V gene data show CDR1 as SGHKS and CDR2 as YYEKEE (reference sequence). The CDR3 DNA is TGTGCCAGCAGCTTGGCTTTGGGTTACTCCTACGAGCAGTACGTC. Translation gives CASSLALGYSYEQYV.

CDR3 in DNA: TGTGCCAGCACCCCCGGTCCCGTGAACACTGAAGCTTTCTTT. Protein product: CASTPGPVNTEAFF. The chain couples TRBV7-6 to TRBJ1-1; D remains unclear. Germline CDR1 SGHVS, CDR2 FNYEAQ. The CDR3 extends over 14 amino acids. Trimming pared 7 bases from V and 0 bases from J, leaving 12 bases between.

This clonotype was counted a few times. The chain is built from TRBV7-9 and TRBJ2-2, with D tentatively TRBD1 or TRBD2 (5 bases each). CDR3 length: 14 amino acids. V gave up 5 bases and J gave up 4 bases, with 11 bases separating them. Germline CDR1 and CDR2: SEHNR and FQNEAQ (reference sequence). The CDR3 spells CASSRDRFTGELFF. The CDR3 coding sequence is TGTGCCAGCAGCCGGGACCGATTCACCGGGGAGCTGTTTTTT. Using reference TRBV7-9 and TRBJ2-2 for the parts outside the CDR3, the full variable domain is DTGVSQNPRHKITKRGQNVTFRCDPISEHNRLYWYRQTLGQGPEFLTYFQNEAQLEKSRLLSDRFSAERPKGSFSTLEIQRTEQGDSAMYLCASSRDRFTGELFFGEGSRLTVL.

This clonotype appeared a few times. V is TRBV7-9 and J is TRBJ1-2; D is uncertain. Trimming left V 1 base short and J 4 bases short, with 7 bases between. The CDR3 consists of 13 residues. Germline V lookup: CDR1 SEHNR, CDR2 FQNEAQ (reference sequence). The CDR3 loop reads CASSLEVSYGYTF. The CDR3, as DNA: TGTGCCAGCAGCTTAGAGGTCAGCTATGGCTACACCTTC.

V usage is TRBV7-2 and J usage is TRBJ1-6; maybe TRBD1 (5 bases). This CDR3 comprises 16 residues. Per the germline V gene, CDR1 is SGHTA and CDR2 is FQGNSA. Trimming cost V 5 bases and J 6 bases, with 17 bases left between them. Here the CDR3 DNA reads TGTGCCAGCAGCCTCCATGGGGGGGACCGTAATTCACCCCTCCACTTT. It translates to CASSLHGGDRNSPLHF.

This clonotype came up a few times. V and J are TRBV18 and TRBJ1-1, with D unresolved. Germline values: CDR1 KGHSH, CDR2 LQKENI. V was pared by 5 bases and J by 5 bases, with 18 bases between. The CDR3 runs to 15 residues. In DNA form, the CDR3 reads TGTGCCAGCTCATCGACTCAGGACGCGCTTACTGAAGCTTTCTTT. Translated, it gives CASSSTQDALTEAFF.

This clonotype was recorded a few times. Written as DNA, the CDR3 is TGTGCCAGCAGAGAGGTTGGGGGTACCTATGGCTACACCTTC. Its protein is CASREVGGTYGYTF. The chain couples TRBV11-2 to TRBJ1-2; weak D call: TRBD1 (5 bases). Germline CDR1 SGHAT, CDR2 FQNNGV. This CDR3 is 14 amino acids long. Trimming left V 6 bases short and J 4 bases short, with 15 bases between.

The chain is built from TRBV10-3 and TRBJ2-3; the D gene could be TRBD1 or TRBD2 (5 bases each). V lost 3 bases and J 5 bases, leaving 18 bases between the germline ends. Germline CDR1 reads ENHRY; CDR2 reads SYGVKD. The CDR3 consists of 16 residues. The DNA for the CDR3 is TGTGCCATCAGTGATCCCCCGAGGGGTGTAGGAGATACGCAGTATTTT. It specifies CAISDPPRGVGDTQYF.

This rearrangement joins TRBV4-1 to TRBJ1-2, with 10 bases fitting TRBD1. The CDR3 sequence is 15 residues long. The J segment lost 3 bases and the V segment lost 4 bases, leaving 5 bases of the junction unmatched. Germline CDR1 and CDR2: MGHRA and YSYEKL. The CDR3 nucleotides read TGCGCCAGCAGCCCCCCCGGGACAGGGGACTATGGCTACACCTTC. It translates to CASSPPGTGDYGYTF.

Only a few counts were recorded for this clonotype. The chain links TRBV6-5 to TRBJ1-2, with 7 bases matching TRBD1. This CDR3 has 16 residues. V trimming: 7 bases; J trimming: 4 bases; junction bases outside the gene matches: 15. The V gene's germline CDR1 is MNHEY and CDR2 SVGAGI. CDR3: CASTPQGGGLGYGYTF. DNA for the CDR3: TGTGCCAGCACTCCTCAGGGGGGTGGGCTAGGCTATGGCTACACCTTC.

In its sample, this clonotype was seen many times. The chain's CDR3 is CSVGGKGTGELFF. CDR3 DNA: TGCAGTGTCGGGGGAAAGGGCACCGGGGAGCTGTTTTTT. This chain uses TRBV20-1 with TRBJ2-2; a weak D match, TRBD2 (6 bases). The V end lost 7 bases, the J end lost 4 bases, and 13 bases lay between the germline ends. The germline V gene has CDR1 DFQATT and CDR2 SNEGSKA (reference sequence). The CDR3 sequence is 13 residues long.

This clonotype occurred a few times. The gene calls are TRBV10-3 and TRBJ2-3; D is unclear. Germline-derived CDR1 and CDR2 are ENHRY and SYGVKD. The CDR3 has 15 residues. Between the trimmed V and J ends, which lost 2 bases and 0 bases, there was a span of 9 bases. CDR3 DNA: TGTGCCATCAGTGAGCGGAAGAGTAGCACAGATACGCAGTATTTT. This sequence encodes CAISERKSSTDTQYF.

The rearrangement links TRBV12-3 or TRBV12-4 to TRBJ2-3; D gene unclear. The CDR3 totals 14 residues. V lost 7 bases and J 4 bases, leaving 15 bases between the germline ends. The CDR3 reads CASIKPPFSDTQYF. DNA of the CDR3: TGTGCCAGCATCAAACCCCCCTTTTCAGATACGCAGTATTTT.

This clonotype was seen many times. The chain couples TRBV6-6 to TRBJ2-4, with D possibly being TRBD1 or TRBD2 (5 bases each). The length of the CDR3 is 17 residues. With 4 bases removed from V and 6 bases from J, the gap between germline ends came to 22 bases. CDR1 is MNHNY, CDR2 SVGAGI, per germline (reference sequence). The chain's CDR3 is CASSSHPGPATGNIQYF. In DNA form, the CDR3 reads TGTGCCAGCAGTTCCCACCCGGGGCCGGCCACCGGAAACATTCAGTACTTC.

This clonotype was found a few times. The genes are TRBV5-5 and TRBJ2-7, with a tentative D call TRBD2 (5 bases). The CDR3 is 15 amino acids. Trimming removed 2 bases from V and 0 bases from J, with 12 bases in between. The germline gives CDR1 SGHKS, CDR2 YYEKEE (reference sequence). The CDR3 region has the DNA TGTGCCAGCAGCTTCAAAAGGACTGTCTCCTACGAGCAGTACTTC. Amino acids: CASSFKRTVSYEQYF. The full variable domain, its missing parts supplied by reference TRBV5-5 and TRBJ2-7, is DAGVTQSPTHLIKTRGQQVTLRCSPISGHKSVSWYQQVLGQGPQFIFQYYEKEERGRGNFPDRFSARQFPNYSSELNVNALLLGDSALYLCASSFKRTVSYEQYFGPGTRLTVT.

There are a few counts of this clonotype. The chain has TRBV2 and TRBJ1-5, with TRBD1 matching 7 bases. Germline CDR1 and CDR2: SNHLY and FYNNEI. This CDR3 is 15 amino acids long. V dropped 4 bases and J dropped 1; count of bases not matched to a gene: 4. In DNA, the CDR3 is TGTGCCAGCAGTGCGCAGGGGGGCAGCAATCAGCCCCAGCATTTT. This codes for CASSAQGGSNQPQHF.